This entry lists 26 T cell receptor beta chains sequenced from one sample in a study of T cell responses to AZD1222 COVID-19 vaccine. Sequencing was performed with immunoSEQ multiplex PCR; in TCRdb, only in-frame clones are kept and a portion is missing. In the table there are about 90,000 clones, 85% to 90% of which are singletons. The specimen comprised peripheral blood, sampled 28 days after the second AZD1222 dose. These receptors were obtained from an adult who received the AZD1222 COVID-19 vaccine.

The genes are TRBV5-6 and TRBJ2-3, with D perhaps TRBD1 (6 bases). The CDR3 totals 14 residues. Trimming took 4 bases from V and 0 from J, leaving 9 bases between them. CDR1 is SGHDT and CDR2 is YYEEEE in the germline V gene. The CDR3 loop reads CASSPGQSTDTQYF. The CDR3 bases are TGTGCCAGCAGCCCTGGACAGAGCACAGATACGCAGTATTTT.

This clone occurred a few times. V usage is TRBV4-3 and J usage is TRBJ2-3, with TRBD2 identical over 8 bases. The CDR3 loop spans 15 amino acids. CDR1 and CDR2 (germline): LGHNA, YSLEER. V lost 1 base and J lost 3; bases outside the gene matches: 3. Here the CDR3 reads CASSQAGGPTDTQYF. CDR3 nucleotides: TGCGCCAGCAGCCAAGCGGGGGGGCCGACAGATACGCAGTATTTT.

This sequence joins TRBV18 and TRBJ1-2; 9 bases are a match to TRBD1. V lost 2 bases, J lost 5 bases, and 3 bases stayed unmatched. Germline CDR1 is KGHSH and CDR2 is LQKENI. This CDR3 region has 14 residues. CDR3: CASSPGTGRYGYTF. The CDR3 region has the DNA TGTGCCAGCTCACCAGGGACAGGGCGATATGGCTACACCTTC.

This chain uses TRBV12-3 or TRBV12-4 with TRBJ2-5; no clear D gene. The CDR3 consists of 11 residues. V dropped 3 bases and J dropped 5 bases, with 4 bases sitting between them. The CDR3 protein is CASSFLETQYF. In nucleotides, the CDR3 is TGTGCCAGCAGTTTTCTGGAGACCCAGTACTTC.

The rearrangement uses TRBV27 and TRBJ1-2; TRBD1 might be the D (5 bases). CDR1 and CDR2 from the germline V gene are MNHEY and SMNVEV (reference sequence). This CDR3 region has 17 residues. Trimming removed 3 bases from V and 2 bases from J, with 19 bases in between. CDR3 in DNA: TGTGCCAGCAGTTTCTCCCCTCCCCTATCAGGGAACTATGGCTACACCTTC. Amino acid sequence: CASSFSPPLSGNYGYTF.

The DNA for the CDR3 is TGTGCCAGCAGCCCGTACCAAGAGACCCAGTACTTC. Its protein is CASSPYQETQYF. This chain links TRBV7-8 with TRBJ2-5; D not resolved. Trimming cost V 5 bases and J 0 bases, with 4 bases left between them. Germline loops: CDR1 SGHVS, CDR2 FQNEAQ. The CDR3 loop spans 12 amino acids.

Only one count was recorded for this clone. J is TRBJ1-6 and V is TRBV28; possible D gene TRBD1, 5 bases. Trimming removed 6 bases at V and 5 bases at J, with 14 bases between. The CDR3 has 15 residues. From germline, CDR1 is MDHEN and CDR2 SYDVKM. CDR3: CASRLDTIHNSPLHF. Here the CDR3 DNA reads TGTGCCAGCAGGTTGGACACTATTCATAATTCACCCCTCCACTTT.

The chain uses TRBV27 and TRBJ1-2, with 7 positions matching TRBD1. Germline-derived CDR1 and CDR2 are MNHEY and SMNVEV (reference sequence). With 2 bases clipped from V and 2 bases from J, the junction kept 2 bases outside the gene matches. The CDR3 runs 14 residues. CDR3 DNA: TGTGCCAGCAGTTTAAGGGGACAGAACTATGGCTACACCTTC. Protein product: CASSLRGQNYGYTF.

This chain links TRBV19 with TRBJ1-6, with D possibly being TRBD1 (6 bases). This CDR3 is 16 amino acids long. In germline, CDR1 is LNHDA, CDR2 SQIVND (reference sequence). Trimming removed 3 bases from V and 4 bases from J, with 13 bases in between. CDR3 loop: CASSIGGLKYNSPLHF. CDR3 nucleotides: TGTGCCAGTAGTATCGGGGGCCTCAAATATAATTCACCCCTCCACTTT.

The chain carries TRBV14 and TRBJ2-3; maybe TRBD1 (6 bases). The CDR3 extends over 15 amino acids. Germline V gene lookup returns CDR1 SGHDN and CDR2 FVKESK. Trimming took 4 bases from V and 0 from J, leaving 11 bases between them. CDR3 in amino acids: CASSPGTTSTDTQYF. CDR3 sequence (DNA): TGTGCCAGCAGCCCCGGGACAACTAGCACAGATACGCAGTATTTT.

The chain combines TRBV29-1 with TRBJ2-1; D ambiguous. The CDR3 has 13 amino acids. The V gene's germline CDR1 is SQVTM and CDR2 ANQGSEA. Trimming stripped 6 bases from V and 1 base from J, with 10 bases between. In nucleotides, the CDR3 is TGCAGCGTGGCTGTCACTTCCTACAATGAGCAGTTCTTC. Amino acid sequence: CSVAVTSYNEQFF.

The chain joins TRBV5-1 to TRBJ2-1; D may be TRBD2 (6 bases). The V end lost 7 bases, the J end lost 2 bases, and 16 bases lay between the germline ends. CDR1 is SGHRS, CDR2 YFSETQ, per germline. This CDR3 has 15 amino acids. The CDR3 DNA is TGCGCCAGCGGGGGGACGGAAAACCCCTACAATGAGCAGTTCTTC. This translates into CASGGTENPYNEQFF.

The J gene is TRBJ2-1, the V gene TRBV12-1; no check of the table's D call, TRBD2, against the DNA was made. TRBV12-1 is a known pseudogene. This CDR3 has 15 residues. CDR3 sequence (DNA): TGTGCCAGCAGCTTTGCCGTAGCGGGGAGAAATGAGCAGTTCTTC. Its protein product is CASSFAVAGRNEQFF.

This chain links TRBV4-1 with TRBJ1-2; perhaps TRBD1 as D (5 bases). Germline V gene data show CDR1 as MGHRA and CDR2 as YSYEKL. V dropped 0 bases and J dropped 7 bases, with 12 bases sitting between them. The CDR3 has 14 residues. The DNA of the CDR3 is TGCGCCAGCAGCCAAGATTGGAGGGACGGTGGCTACACCTTC. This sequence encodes CASSQDWRDGGYTF.

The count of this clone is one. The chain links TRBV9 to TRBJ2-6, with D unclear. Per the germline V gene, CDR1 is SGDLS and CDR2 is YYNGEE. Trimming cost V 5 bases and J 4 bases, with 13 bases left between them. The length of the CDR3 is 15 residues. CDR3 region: CASRDAPFGANVLTF. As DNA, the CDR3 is TGTGCCAGCAGGGACGCACCCTTCGGGGCCAACGTCCTGACTTTC.

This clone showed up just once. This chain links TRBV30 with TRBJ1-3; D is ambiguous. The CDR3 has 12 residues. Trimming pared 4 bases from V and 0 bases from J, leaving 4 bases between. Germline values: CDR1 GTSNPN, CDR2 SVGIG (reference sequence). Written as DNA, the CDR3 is TGTGCCTGGAAATCCTCTGGAAACACCATATATTTT. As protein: CAWKSSGNTIYF.

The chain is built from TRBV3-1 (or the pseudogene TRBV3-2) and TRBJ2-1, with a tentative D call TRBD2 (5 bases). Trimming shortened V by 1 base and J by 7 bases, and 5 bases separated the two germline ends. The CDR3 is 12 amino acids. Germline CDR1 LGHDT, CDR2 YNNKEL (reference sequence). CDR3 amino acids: CASSQGGNEQFF. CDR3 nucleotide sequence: TGTGCCAGCAGCCAAGGAGGGAATGAGCAGTTCTTC.

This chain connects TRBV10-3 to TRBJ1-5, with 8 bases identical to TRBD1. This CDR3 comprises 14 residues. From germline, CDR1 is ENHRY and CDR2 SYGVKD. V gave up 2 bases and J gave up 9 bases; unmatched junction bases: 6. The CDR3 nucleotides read TGTGCCATCAGTGAGGGGACAGGCAGTTGGCCCCAGCATTTT. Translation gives CAISEGTGSWPQHF.

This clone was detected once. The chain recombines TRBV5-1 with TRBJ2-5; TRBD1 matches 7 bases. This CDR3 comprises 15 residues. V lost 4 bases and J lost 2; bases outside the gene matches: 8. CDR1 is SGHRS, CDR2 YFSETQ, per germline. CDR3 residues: CASSQTGLGQETQYF. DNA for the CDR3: TGCGCCAGCAGCCAGACAGGGCTGGGGCAAGAGACCCAGTACTTC.

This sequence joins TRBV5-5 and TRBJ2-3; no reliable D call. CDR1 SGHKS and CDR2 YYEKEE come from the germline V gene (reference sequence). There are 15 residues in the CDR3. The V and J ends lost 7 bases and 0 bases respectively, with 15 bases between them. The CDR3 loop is CASCPSLGSTDTQYF. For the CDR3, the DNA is TGTGCCAGCTGTCCCTCCCTGGGGAGCACAGATACGCAGTATTTT.

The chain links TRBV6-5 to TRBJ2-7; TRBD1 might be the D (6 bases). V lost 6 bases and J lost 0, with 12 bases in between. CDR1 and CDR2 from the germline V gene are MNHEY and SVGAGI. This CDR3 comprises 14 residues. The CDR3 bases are TGTGCCAGCAGACCCGGGACACTCTCCTACGAGCAGTACTTC. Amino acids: CASRPGTLSYEQYF.

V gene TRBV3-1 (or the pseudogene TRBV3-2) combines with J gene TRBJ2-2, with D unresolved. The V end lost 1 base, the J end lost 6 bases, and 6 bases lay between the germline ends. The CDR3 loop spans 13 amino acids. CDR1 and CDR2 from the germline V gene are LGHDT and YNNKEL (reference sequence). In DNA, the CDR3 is TGTGCCAGCAGCCAAGGGGTGGCCGGGGAGCTGTTTTTT. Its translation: CASSQGVAGELFF.

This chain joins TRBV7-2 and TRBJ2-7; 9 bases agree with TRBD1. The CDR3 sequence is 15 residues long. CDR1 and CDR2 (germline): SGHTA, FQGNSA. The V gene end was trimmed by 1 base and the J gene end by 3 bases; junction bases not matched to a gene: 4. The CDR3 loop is CASSLVGQGNYEQYF. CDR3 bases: TGTGCCAGCAGCTTAGTGGGACAGGGAAACTACGAGCAGTACTTC.

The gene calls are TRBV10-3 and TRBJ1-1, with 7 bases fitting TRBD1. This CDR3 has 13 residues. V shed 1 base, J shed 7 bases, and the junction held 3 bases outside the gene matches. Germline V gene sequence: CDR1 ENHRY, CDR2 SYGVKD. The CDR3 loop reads CAISEFGTDEAFF. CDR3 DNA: TGTGCCATCAGTGAGTTCGGGACAGATGAAGCTTTCTTT.

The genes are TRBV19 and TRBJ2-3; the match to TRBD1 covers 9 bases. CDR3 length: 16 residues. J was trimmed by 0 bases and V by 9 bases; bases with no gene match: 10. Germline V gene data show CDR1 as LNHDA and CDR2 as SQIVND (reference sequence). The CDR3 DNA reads TGTGCCAGCAGGCTGGGACAGGGTCATAGCACAGATACGCAGTATTTT. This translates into CASRLGQGHSTDTQYF.

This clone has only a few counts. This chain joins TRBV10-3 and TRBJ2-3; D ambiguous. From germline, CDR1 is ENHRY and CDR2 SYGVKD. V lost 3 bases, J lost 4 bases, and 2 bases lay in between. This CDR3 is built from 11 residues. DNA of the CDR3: TGTGCCATCAGTGACCCAGATACGCAGTATTTT. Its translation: CAISDPDTQYF.